Listed below are T cell receptor beta chains from one sample, sequenced in a study of identical twins. TCRdb re-analysed the 5' RACE reads in MiXCR, keeping a single row per CDR3 protein. This sample yields 500,000 to 550,000 distinct CDR3 sequences, of which less than 25% are seen a single time; approximately 0.95% belongs to the top ten. This sample also belongs to another study, concerning T cells expressing NK-cell markers.

The source material was CD4+ T cells sorted from blood. These receptors originate from a woman aged 18 to 35 in good health. CDR3s include the opening cysteine and the closing phenylalanine or tryptophan. The D gene is left open where the match is weak. Clone size is stated in some rows and not others, as once, few, many or a class when expanded.

J: TRBJ1-5; D: NA; V: TRBV12-3/TRBV12-4; size: few; DNA: TGTGCCAGCAGTTTAAACGGCTATCAGCCCCAGCATTTT; CDR3: CASSLNGYQPQHF
J: TRBJ2-1; D: NA; V: TRBV3-1; size: few; DNA: TGTGCCAGCAGCCAAGTGAGGCGGTCCTTTCATGAGCAGTTCTTC; CDR3: CASSQVRRSFHEQFF
J: TRBJ2-7; D: NA; V: TRBV12-3/TRBV12-4; size: many; DNA: TGTGCCAGCAGCGGGGAATCATACGAGCAGTACTTC; CDR3: CASSGESYEQYF
J: TRBJ2-2; D: TRBD2; V: TRBV29-1; size: many; DNA: TGCAGCGTTCCAGCGGGGGCCGTAAACACCGGGGAGCTGTTTTTT; CDR3: CSVPAGAVNTGELFF
J: TRBJ1-3; D: TRBD1; V: TRBV6-1; size: few; DNA: TGTGCCAGCAGTACCGGGACAGAGGGAAACACCATATATTTT; CDR3: CASSTGTEGNTIYF
J: TRBJ2-2; D: TRBD2; V: TRBV5-5; size: few; DNA: TGTGCCAGCAGCTTGGGGCCTAGCGGGAGGATTGGCGGGGAGCTGTTTTTT; CDR3: CASSLGPSGRIGGELFF
J: TRBJ2-1; D: NA; V: TRBV15; size: few; DNA: TGTGCCACCAGCAGAGATGCGTCGGACAATGAGCAGTTCTTC; CDR3: CATSRDASDNEQFF
J: TRBJ2-1; D: NA; V: TRBV5-1; size: NA; DNA: TGCGCCAGCAGCTTGACGACTAGGCACTACAATGAGCAGTTCTTC; CDR3: CASSLTTRHYNEQFF
J: TRBJ2-3; D: NA; V: TRBV5-1; size: NA; DNA: TGCGCCAGCAGCCCACTCCGAGGAGATACGCAGTATTTT; CDR3: CASSPLRGDTQYF
J: TRBJ2-3; D: NA; V: TRBV27; size: NA; DNA: TGTGCCAGCAGTCGGGTGACCCCCCCCCACCGGAATACGCAGTATTTT; CDR3: CASSRVTPPHRNTQYF
J: TRBJ1-6; D: TRBD1; V: TRBV7-6; size: few; DNA: TGTGCCAGCAGGGGACAGCCGAATAATTCACCCCTCCACTTT; CDR3: CASRGQPNNSPLHF
J: TRBJ2-3; D: TRBD2; V: TRBV29-1; size: many; DNA: TGCAGCGTACAGCGGGGGACAGATACGCAGTATTTT; CDR3: CSVQRGTDTQYF
J: TRBJ2-3; D: TRBD1; V: TRBV2; size: few; DNA: TGTGCCACCACCCACGCCCAGGGGGCAGATACGCAGTATTTT; CDR3: CATTHAQGADTQYF
J: TRBJ2-3; D: NA; V: TRBV11-2; size: few; DNA: TGTGCCAGCAGCTTAGAGCTTGGTATGGGTAGAGGGGGGATCACAGATACGCAGTATTTT; CDR3: CASSLELGMGRGGITDTQYF
J: TRBJ2-5; D: NA; V: TRBV9; size: few; DNA: TGTGCCAGCAGCCCATCCCAGACTGTAAAAGAGACCCAGTACTTC; CDR3: CASSPSQTVKETQYF
J: TRBJ2-5; D: NA; V: TRBV6-1; size: few; DNA: TGTGCCAGCAGCCTTGATCCCCACTCGACAGGCAGGGAAGAGACCCAGTACTTC; CDR3: CASSLDPHSTGREETQYF
J: TRBJ2-1; D: TRBD2; V: TRBV7-9; size: NA; DNA: TGTGCCAGCAGCTTCGGGGCGGGGGGGCCCTCCTACAATGAGCAGTTCTTC; CDR3: CASSFGAGGPSYNEQFF
J: TRBJ2-2; D: NA; V: TRBV25-1; size: NA; DNA: TGTGCCAGCAGCCCAGGGATTATAACCGGGGAGCTGTTTTTT; CDR3: CASSPGIITGELFF
J: TRBJ2-2; D: TRBD1; V: TRBV11-2; size: NA; DNA: TGTGCCAGCAGCCGACAGGGCCCATTGAACACCGGGGAGCTGTTTTTT; CDR3: CASSRQGPLNTGELFF
J: TRBJ2-5; D: NA; V: TRBV10-2; size: NA; DNA: TGCGCCAGCAGTGACATGGGGACGGAGACCCAGTACTTC; CDR3: CASSDMGTETQYF
J: TRBJ2-7; D: NA; V: TRBV7-9; size: many; DNA: TGTGCCAGCAGCTTAGCCTCCCAGCGGTCCTCCTACGAGCAGTACTTC; CDR3: CASSLASQRSSYEQYF
J: TRBJ1-2; D: NA; V: TRBV5-6; size: few; DNA: TGTGCCAGCAGCCCCGGTGCGGAAGGCTACACCTTC; CDR3: CASSPGAEGYTF
J: TRBJ1-1; D: TRBD1; V: TRBV7-2; size: NA; DNA: TGTGCCAGCAGCTCTCGGACAGGGATCACTGAAGCTTTCTTT; CDR3: CASSSRTGITEAFF
J: TRBJ2-2; D: TRBD1; V: TRBV27; size: NA; DNA: TGTGCCAGCAGCTTAACGACAGGGTACAGCGGGGAGCTGTTTTTT; CDR3: CASSLTTGYSGELFF
J: TRBJ2-5; D: NA; V: TRBV19; size: few; DNA: TGTGCCAGTAGTCTCACGACAGGCCAAGAGACCCAGTACTTC; CDR3: CASSLTTGQETQYF
J: TRBJ1-5; D: TRBD1; V: TRBV3-1; size: NA; DNA: TGTGCCAGCACCCAGGGGGCAGGCAATCAGCCCCAGCATTTT; CDR3: CASTQGAGNQPQHF
J: TRBJ1-5; D: NA; V: TRBV2; size: NA; DNA: TGTGCCAGCAGACAACAGGGCTTATTCAATCAGCCCCAGCATTTT; CDR3: CASRQQGLFNQPQHF
J: TRBJ2-6; D: NA; V: TRBV20-1; size: NA; DNA: TGCAGTGCTAGAGATGTGCGGGCTGGGGCCAACGTCCTGACTTTC; CDR3: CSARDVRAGANVLTF
J: TRBJ1-4; D: NA; V: TRBV29-1; size: NA; DNA: TGCAGCGTGGCCCCGGGCACCAATGAAAAACTGTTTTTT; CDR3: CSVAPGTNEKLFF
J: TRBJ2-7; D: NA; V: TRBV4-2; size: few; DNA: TGTGCCAGCAGCCAAGATACCCCCCCTAGTACCTACGAGCAGTACTTC; CDR3: CASSQDTPPSTYEQYF
J: TRBJ2-1; D: NA; V: TRBV12-3/TRBV12-4; size: NA; DNA: TGTGCCAGCAGTTTTCAGGCCTACAATGAGCAGTTCTTC; CDR3: CASSFQAYNEQFF
J: TRBJ2-3; D: TRBD1; V: TRBV7-3; size: NA; DNA: TGTGCCAGCAGCTTGTACAGGGGTTCAGATACGCAGTATTTT; CDR3: CASSLYRGSDTQYF
J: TRBJ2-3; D: TRBD2; V: TRBV20-1; size: few; DNA: TGCAGTGCTCGAATTTTGAGCGGGAGTAGGGCAGATACGCAGTATTTT; CDR3: CSARILSGSRADTQYF
J: TRBJ1-1; D: NA; V: TRBV29-1; size: few; DNA: TGCAGCGGGACAGCGCTGAACACTGAAGCTTTCTTT; CDR3: CSGTALNTEAFF
J: TRBJ2-5; D: NA; V: TRBV20-1; size: few; DNA: TGCAGTGCTGGGACAGCGGGGAGGGCCCAGTACTTC; CDR3: CSAGTAGRAQYF
J: TRBJ2-6; D: TRBD1; V: TRBV12-3/TRBV12-4; size: many; DNA: TGTGCCAGCAGTTTAGGCGCAGGGGGACGTGGGGCCAACGTCCTGACTTTC; CDR3: CASSLGAGGRGANVLTF
J: TRBJ2-3; D: NA; V: TRBV6-1; size: few; DNA: TGTGCCAGCAGTGAAGTTAGGGCGGCAGATACGCAGTATTTT; CDR3: CASSEVRAADTQYF
J: TRBJ1-2; D: NA; V: TRBV7-2; size: NA; DNA: TGTGCCAGCAGCTTAGCGAGCGGGGGAAATGGCTACACCTTC; CDR3: CASSLASGGNGYTF
J: TRBJ2-4; D: NA; V: TRBV6-5; size: few; DNA: TGTGCCAGCCGTACGGGCCAAAACATTCAGTACTTC; CDR3: CASRTGQNIQYF
J: TRBJ2-1; D: NA; V: TRBV7-2; size: few; DNA: TGTGCCAGCAGCTTAAGCAGGGACGGAGGTGAGCAGTTCTTC; CDR3: CASSLSRDGGEQFF
J: TRBJ2-7; D: TRBD1; V: TRBV12-3/TRBV12-4; size: NA; DNA: TGTGCCAGCAGGCGACAGGGGGCTGGGGAGCAGTACTTC; CDR3: CASRRQGAGEQYF
J: TRBJ1-2; D: NA; V: TRBV25-1; size: NA; DNA: TGTGCCAGCAGTGAGGTTAAAGGAGGCTACACCTTC; CDR3: CASSEVKGGYTF
J: TRBJ1-2; D: NA; V: TRBV6-1; size: NA; DNA: TGTGCCAGCAGCCCCATTGAGCGACTGGGCTATGGCTACACCTTC; CDR3: CASSPIERLGYGYTF
J: TRBJ2-7; D: NA; V: TRBV10-3; size: NA; DNA: TGTGCCGCCCAGACGGATAGCTCCTACGAGCAGTACTTC; CDR3: CAAQTDSSYEQYF
J: TRBJ2-7; D: TRBD1; V: TRBV29-1; size: many; DNA: TGCAGCGTCCTCGACAGGGTCGAGCAGTACTTC; CDR3: CSVLDRVEQYF
J: TRBJ2-1; D: TRBD2; V: TRBV5-1; size: NA; DNA: TGCGCCAGCAGGGGAGCGGGGGGTTCATACAATGAGCAGTTCTTC; CDR3: CASRGAGGSYNEQFF
J: TRBJ1-2; D: TRBD1; V: TRBV29-1; size: NA; DNA: TGCAGCGCCGGACAGGGCCCTAACTATGGCTACACCTTC; CDR3: CSAGQGPNYGYTF
J: TRBJ1-2; D: NA; V: TRBV7-2; size: few; DNA: TGTGCCAGCAGCTTTTGGGACGCTTCTCGCTACACCTTC; CDR3: CASSFWDASRYTF
J: TRBJ1-2; D: NA; V: TRBV12-3/TRBV12-4; size: many; DNA: TGTGCCAGCAGTTTACGGGGAGGCTACACCTTC; CDR3: CASSLRGGYTF
J: TRBJ1-1; D: NA; V: TRBV5-5; size: NA; DNA: TGTGCCAGCAGCTTGCCCCAGGAGCGCACTGAAGCTTTCTTT; CDR3: CASSLPQERTEAFF
J: TRBJ1-2; D: NA; V: TRBV20-1; size: few; DNA: TGCAGTGCGCGGAGATCTCAGCACCTCTATGGCTACACCTTC; CDR3: CSARRSQHLYGYTF
J: TRBJ2-3; D: TRBD2; V: TRBV12-3/TRBV12-4; size: NA; DNA: TGTGCCAGCAGGCCTAGCGGGAGGGCCGGCACAGATACGCAGTATTTT; CDR3: CASRPSGRAGTDTQYF
J: TRBJ2-7; D: NA; V: TRBV3-1; size: NA; DNA: TGTGCCAGCAGCCAAGACCGGTTGAGCTCCTACGAGCAGTACTTC; CDR3: CASSQDRLSSYEQYF
J: TRBJ2-7; D: TRBD2; V: TRBV9; size: few; DNA: TGTGCCTCTAGTCGGGAGGTAAGCTACGAGCAGTACTTC; CDR3: CASSREVSYEQYF
J: TRBJ2-7; D: NA; V: TRBV4-1; size: NA; DNA: TGCGCCAGCAGCCAAGCCAACGCCTACGAGCAGTACTTC; CDR3: CASSQANAYEQYF
J: TRBJ2-1; D: NA; V: TRBV7-8; size: NA; DNA: TGTGCCAGCAGCTCCGGAATTTACAATGAGCAGTTCTTC; CDR3: CASSSGIYNEQFF
J: TRBJ2-1; D: NA; V: TRBV20-1; size: many; DNA: TGCAGTGCCTTCAGGGGGGTCTACAATGAGCAGTTCTTC; CDR3: CSAFRGVYNEQFF
J: TRBJ2-7; D: TRBD1; V: TRBV20-1; size: NA; DNA: TGCAGTGCTGAAGGACAGGGCTTATACGAGCAGTACTTC; CDR3: CSAEGQGLYEQYF
J: TRBJ2-1; D: TRBD2; V: TRBV20-1; size: many; DNA: TGCAGTGCTAGTAAACTAGCGGCAACCTACAATGAGCAGTTCTTC; CDR3: CSASKLAATYNEQFF
J: TRBJ2-7; D: NA; V: TRBV27; size: few; DNA: TGTGCCAGCAGTTTATGGGTAGGTTCAGGCTACGAGCAGTACTTC; CDR3: CASSLWVGSGYEQYF